This T cell receptor beta chain was recovered during a study of T cells in Graves' hyperthyroidism and ophthalmopathy. Authors of the study amplified TCR beta CDR3 regions from RNA transcripts. The HTBI primer set served for first-round RT-PCR of the TCR CDR3. TCRdb analysed the multiplex PCR reads with MiXCR anew, one entry per CDR3 protein. The sample has under 650,000 distinct CDR3 sequences; about a sixth are singletons. CDR1 is SGHRS and CDR2 is YFSETQ in the germline V gene. This CDR3 has 17 amino acids. The V segment lost 0 bases and the J segment 5 bases; nucleotides outside the gene matches: 11. This clonotype was detected many times.

This receptor was taken from a woman aged 25 to 45 with Graves' hyperthyroidism. Sequenced input: blood. The V call is TRBV5-1, the J call TRBJ2-3, with 8 bases aligning to TRBD2. In DNA, the CDR3 is TGCGCCAGCAGCTTGGCTAGGTCGGGAGGGCCGGAAGATACGCAGTATTTT. As protein: CASSLARSGGPEDTQYF.